The 25 T cell receptor beta chains given below trace back to one sample, sequenced in a study of spatial heterogeneity in lung cancer. Their cognate antigens are unknown. Indicated time point: sample taken at primary tumor resection. TCRdb fed the 5' RACE reads into MiXCR, producing one record per CDR3 protein. The sample has 20,000 to 30,000 distinct CDR3 sequences; 8% to 10% are singletons. Broader study findings: In tumors, expanded intratumoral alpha and beta TCR counts tracked mutation counts.

Sequencing was performed on lung tumor tissue, taken at surgery. These receptors came from a male donor with early-stage non-small cell lung cancer.

The CDR3 nucleotides read TGCGCCAGCAGCCCGGTGGGTCAAGAGACCCAGTACTTC. Its protein is CASSPVGQETQYF. The rearrangement joins TRBV5-1 to TRBJ2-5; D remains unclear. CDR3 length: 13 residues. The germline gives CDR1 SGHRS, CDR2 YFSETQ. The V end was cut by 4 bases, the J end by 2 bases, with 9 bases between.

Many counts were recorded for this clonotype. The chain is built from TRBV7-2 and TRBJ2-3; 10 bases fit TRBD2. This CDR3 has 16 residues. Germline lookup yields CDR1 SGHTA and CDR2 FQGNSA. V dropped 3 bases and J dropped 1; count of bases not matched to a gene: 4. CDR3 amino acids: CASSFQRGGRTDTQYF. The CDR3 DNA is TGTGCCAGCAGCTTCCAGCGGGGGGGTCGCACAGATACGCAGTATTTT. The full variable domain, rest sourced from reference TRBV7-2 and TRBJ2-3, is GAGVSQSPSNKVTEKGKDVELRCDPISGHTALYWYRQSLGQGLEFLIYFQGNSAPDKSGLPSDRFSAERTGGSVSTLTIQRTQQEDSAVYLCASSFQRGGRTDTQYFGPGTRLTVL.

This clonotype was detected once. Given a much more abundant clone one base away, this may be a read error. The DNA for the CDR3 is TGTGCCAGCAAGCCAGGTCCCGGCGGGGGCATAGATACGCAGTATTTT. Its protein is CASKPGPGGGIDTQYF. The rearrangement joins TRBV27 to TRBJ2-3, with a tentative D call TRBD2 (7 bases). The germline V gene encodes CDR1 MNHEY and CDR2 SMNVEV (reference sequence). Trimming took off 7 bases at V and 5 bases at J, with 22 bases between the two ends. CDR3 length: 16 residues.

In this sample, this clonotype turned up many times. The chain has TRBV15 and TRBJ1-5; 9 positions agree with TRBD1. Looked up from germline, CDR1 is LNHNV and CDR2 is YYDKDF (reference sequence). The CDR3 is made up of 15 amino acids. V lost 3 bases to trimming and J lost 5 bases; unmatched junction nucleotides: 5. The CDR3 reads CATSSRDRVDQPQHF. CDR3 bases: TGTGCCACCAGCAGCCGGGACAGGGTTGATCAGCCCCAGCATTTT.

This clonotype came up a few times. This sequence joins TRBV5-1 and TRBJ2-2; 8 nucleotides match TRBD1. This CDR3 region has 16 residues. V lost 0 bases, J lost 2 bases, and 3 bases stayed unmatched. Germline V gene data show CDR1 as SGHRS and CDR2 as YFSETQ. The CDR3 is CASSLEGQENTGELFF. The CDR3 nucleotides are TGCGCCAGCAGCTTGGAGGGACAGGAAAACACCGGGGAGCTGTTTTTT.

This clonotype was picked up many times. The V gene is TRBV20-1, the J gene TRBJ2-5, with 7 bases matching TRBD2. CDR1 is DFQATT, CDR2 SNEGSKA, per germline (reference sequence). This CDR3 spans 14 amino acids. V shed 1 base and J 1 base; nucleotides not matched to a gene: 3. This CDR3 reads CSARAGTTQETQYF. The DNA of the CDR3 is TGCAGTGCTAGAGCCGGGACTACCCAAGAGACCCAGTACTTC.

The chain employs TRBV5-1 and TRBJ2-7; D may be TRBD1 or TRBD2 (5 bases each). Germline CDR1 is SGHRS and CDR2 is YFSETQ. V lost 2 bases and J lost 2, with 17 bases in between. This CDR3 comprises 16 residues. The DNA of the CDR3 is TGCGCCAGCAGCTTCGATCTGGGACGCTCCACCTACGAGCAGTACTTC. Translating it yields CASSFDLGRSTYEQYF.

This clonotype was picked up many times. The rearrangement uses TRBV20-1 and TRBJ2-7; the match to TRBD1 covers 8 bases. CDR1 and CDR2 (germline): DFQATT, SNEGSKA (reference sequence). Losses at the gene ends were 6 bases for V and 0 bases for J; bases not matched to a gene: 10. This CDR3 contains 15 residues. CDR3 in DNA: TGCAGTGCCGACGGGGGACAGGAAGCCTCCTACGAGCAGTACTTC. It translates to CSADGGQEASYEQYF.

This clonotype appeared many times. The CDR3 region is CATSRSGRNQPQHF. As DNA, the CDR3 is TGTGCCACCAGTCGTTCAGGGAGGAATCAGCCCCAGCATTTT. The genes are TRBV24-1 and TRBJ1-5, with D maybe TRBD1 (5 bases). From germline, CDR1 is KGHDR and CDR2 SFDVKD. Trimming took off 6 bases at V and 4 bases at J, with 12 bases between the two ends. The CDR3 consists of 14 residues.

This clonotype came up a few times. The V call is TRBV3-1, the J call TRBJ1-4, with TRBD1 identical over 10 bases. In germline, CDR1 is LGHDT, CDR2 YNNKEL (reference sequence). The CDR3 spans 13 residues. V trimming: 7 bases; J trimming: 6 bases; junction bases outside the gene matches: 2. CDR3 sequence reads: CASKGTGDEKLFF. CDR3 nucleotides: TGTGCCAGCAAAGGGACAGGGGATGAAAAACTGTTTTTT.

In its sample, this clonotype was seen many times. The rearrangement links TRBV7-2 to TRBJ2-3; TRBD2 might be the D (6 bases). CDR1 is SGHTA and CDR2 is FQGNSA in the germline V gene. This CDR3 spans 15 amino acids. V lost 1 base to trimming and J lost 3 bases, with 11 bases between them. In nucleotides, the CDR3 is TGTGCCAGCAGCTTAGTTAGTGGGGGGACAGATACGCAGTATTTT. Its protein product is CASSLVSGGTDTQYF.

The CDR3 loop is CASSYSRLAGRGEQFF. CDR3 sequence (DNA): TGTGCCAGCAGTTACTCGAGACTAGCGGGAAGGGGTGAGCAGTTCTTC. This chain uses TRBV6-2 or TRBV6-3 with TRBJ2-1; 11 bases agree with TRBD2. Germline CDR1 reads MNHEY; CDR2 reads SVGEGT. The CDR3 is 16 amino acids. The ends lost 0 bases at V and 9 bases at J; junction bases unmatched: 7.

This clonotype was counted at least ten times. The chain carries TRBV4-2 and TRBJ2-3, with 11 nucleotides matching TRBD2. Germline assignment: CDR1 LGHNA and CDR2 YNFKEQ. The CDR3 sequence is 18 residues long. The trim removed 1 base at V and 4 bases at J, leaving 10 bases unmatched. CDR3 nucleotides: TGTGCCAGCAGCCAAGGGGTAGCGGGGGGGCCAATTTCAGATACGCAGTATTTT. Translation gives CASSQGVAGGPISDTQYF.

This clonotype was recorded a few times. The chain combines TRBV7-3 with TRBJ2-3; TRBD2 agrees at 9 bases. Germline V gives CDR1 SGHTA, CDR2 FQGTGA. This CDR3 region has 14 residues. J gave up 9 bases and V 4 bases, and 8 bases lay outside the gene matches. Written as DNA, the CDR3 is TGTGCCAGCAGCTCCAGCCCCGGGACTAGCACGCAGTATTTT. It encodes CASSSSPGTSTQYF.

This clonotype has ten or more counts. The chain combines TRBV5-1 with TRBJ2-7; D remains ambiguous. Germline V gene data show CDR1 as SGHRS and CDR2 as YFSETQ. This CDR3 is built from 13 residues. Trimming removed 0 bases from V and 6 bases from J, with 10 bases in between. The CDR3 loop reads CASSLGDSGEQYF. Written as DNA, the CDR3 is TGCGCCAGCAGCTTGGGCGATTCGGGCGAGCAGTACTTC.

V usage is TRBV19 and J usage is TRBJ2-1, with TRBD2 matching over 12 bases. This CDR3 contains 16 residues. The V segment lost 5 bases and the J segment 4 bases; nucleotides outside the gene matches: 6. Germline CDR1 and CDR2: LNHDA and SQIVND (reference sequence). In DNA, the CDR3 is TGTGCCAGTAGTCCAACTAGCGGGGGGCGTTACAATGAGCAGTTCTTC. Translating it yields CASSPTSGGRYNEQFF.

This clonotype has ten or more counts. The chain employs TRBV28 and TRBJ2-1, with 13 nucleotides matching TRBD2. This CDR3 is built from 20 residues. The J segment lost 0 bases and the V segment lost 6 bases, leaving 14 bases of the junction unmatched. Germline V CDR1 and CDR2: MDHEN, SYDVKM. CDR3 residues: CASSPGLAGPIMGSYNEQFF. As DNA, the CDR3 is TGTGCCAGCAGCCCGGGACTAGCGGGGCCTATAATGGGCTCCTACAATGAGCAGTTCTTC.

This clonotype was counted at least ten times. The rearrangement uses TRBV6-1 and TRBJ2-7; D remains ambiguous. V dropped 8 bases and J dropped 3 bases, with 8 bases sitting between them. The germline gives CDR1 MNHNS, CDR2 SASEGT. CDR3 length: 11 amino acids. CDR3 nucleotide sequence: TGTGCCAGCCTATACATCTACGAGCAGTACTTC. Its protein product is CASLYIYEQYF.

This clonotype was counted at least ten times. The genes are TRBV29-1 and TRBJ2-3, with TRBD2 matching 7 bases. The CDR3 consists of 16 residues. Germline CDR1 and CDR2: SQVTM and ANQGSEA. V lost 2 bases to trimming and J lost 2 bases; unmatched junction nucleotides: 10. CDR3 sequence reads: CSVESPASGVTDTQYF. The CDR3 DNA reads TGCAGCGTTGAATCCCCCGCTAGCGGAGTCACAGATACGCAGTATTTT.

Concerning this clonotype itself: The junction differs from germline at one of its ends, possibly a read error. CDR3 region: CASCLGQPPDF. DNA for the CDR3: TGTGCCAGCTGTTTGGGCCAACCTCCAGACTTC. The chain recombines TRBV2 with TRBJ2-1, with no clear D. Germline values: CDR1 SNHLY, CDR2 FYNNEI. The CDR3 loop spans 11 amino acids. Together with reference TRBV2 and TRBJ2-1, the CDR3 gives the full variable domain: EPEVTQTPSHQVTQMGQEVILRCVPISNHLYFYWYRQILGQKVEFLVSFYNNEISEKSEIFDDQFSVERPDGSNFTLKIRSTKLEDSAMYFCASCLGQPPDFGPGTRLTVL.

This clonotype came up a few times. This chain connects TRBV20-1 to TRBJ1-1; perhaps TRBD1 as D (5 bases). Trimming removed 3 bases from V and 0 bases from J, with 11 bases in between. Germline CDR1 is DFQATT and CDR2 is SNEGSKA (reference sequence). This CDR3 contains 14 residues. CDR3 amino acids: CSARLGTVNTEAFF. DNA for the CDR3: TGCAGTGCTAGGTTAGGGACGGTGAACACTGAAGCTTTCTTT.

This clonotype has at least ten counts. The chain recombines TRBV10-3 with TRBJ1-2; D perhaps matches TRBD1 (5 bases). With 5 bases removed from V and 5 bases from J, the gap between germline ends came to 15 bases. The CDR3 spans 14 residues. Germline loops: CDR1 ENHRY, CDR2 SYGVKD. In nucleotides, the CDR3 is TGTGCCATCAGTCCCAGGGATTTCGAGTATGGCTACACCTTC. Its translation: CAISPRDFEYGYTF.

The chain carries TRBV27 and TRBJ2-7, with 7 bases aligning to TRBD1. Germline trimming cut 5 bases from V and 2 bases from J; bases unmatched to any gene: 9. Germline V lookup: CDR1 MNHEY, CDR2 SMNVEV (reference sequence). The CDR3 loop spans 15 amino acids. CDR3 in DNA: TGTGCCAGCAGTCCCCAGGACAGGTACGCCTACGAGCAGTACTTC. Encoded protein: CASSPQDRYAYEQYF.

The chain recombines TRBV7-2 with TRBJ1-1, with D maybe TRBD1 (6 bases). V was trimmed by 5 bases and J by 2 bases, leaving 15 bases between them. This CDR3 comprises 15 residues. Germline CDR1 reads SGHTA; CDR2 reads FQGNSA. The CDR3 coding sequence is TGTGCCAGCAGCGTATCACGGACAGCTAACACTGAAGCTTTCTTT. Translation: CASSVSRTANTEAFF. The full variable domain, rest sourced from reference TRBV7-2 and TRBJ1-1, is GAGVSQSPSNKVTEKGKDVELRCDPISGHTALYWYRQSLGQGLEFLIYFQGNSAPDKSGLPSDRFSAERTGGSVSTLTIQRTQQEDSAVYLCASSVSRTANTEAFFGQGTRLTVV.

This clonotype was counted ten times or more. The chain joins TRBV28 to TRBJ1-2; D uncertain. CDR1 and CDR2 (germline): MDHEN, SYDVKM. V was clipped by 1 base and J by 8 bases, with 17 bases between them. This CDR3 spans 15 amino acids. Here the CDR3 DNA reads TGTGCCAGCAGTTTATCCCCCCCGCTGTTCCGGGGCTACACCTTC. Translation: CASSLSPPLFRGYTF.